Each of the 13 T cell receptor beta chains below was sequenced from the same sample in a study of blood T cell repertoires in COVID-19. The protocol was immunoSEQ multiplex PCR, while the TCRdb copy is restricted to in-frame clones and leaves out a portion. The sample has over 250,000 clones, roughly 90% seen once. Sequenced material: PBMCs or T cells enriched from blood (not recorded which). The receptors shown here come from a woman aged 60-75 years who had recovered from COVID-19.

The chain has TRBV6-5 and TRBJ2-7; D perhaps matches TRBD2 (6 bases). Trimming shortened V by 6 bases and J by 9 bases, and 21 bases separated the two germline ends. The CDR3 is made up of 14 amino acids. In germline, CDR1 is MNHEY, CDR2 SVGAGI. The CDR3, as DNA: TGTGCCAGCAGCCCCGCGGGGCCCAAGGGCGGGCAGTACTTC. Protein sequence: CASSPAGPKGGQYF.

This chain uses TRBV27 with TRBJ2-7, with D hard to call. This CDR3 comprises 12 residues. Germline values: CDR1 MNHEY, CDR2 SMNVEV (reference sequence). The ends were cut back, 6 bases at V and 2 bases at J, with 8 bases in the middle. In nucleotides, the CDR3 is TGTGCCAGCAGGAACTTAGCCTACGAGCAGTACTTC. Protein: CASRNLAYEQYF.

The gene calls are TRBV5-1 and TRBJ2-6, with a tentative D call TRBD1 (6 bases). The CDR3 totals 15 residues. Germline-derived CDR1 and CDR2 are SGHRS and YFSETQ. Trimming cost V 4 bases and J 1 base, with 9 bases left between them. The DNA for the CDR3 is TGCGCCAGCAGCGGGGGCGTATCTGGGGCCAACGTCCTGACTTTC. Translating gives CASSGGVSGANVLTF. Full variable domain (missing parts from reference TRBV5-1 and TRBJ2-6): KAGVTQTPRYLIKTRGQQVTLSCSPISGHRSVSWYQQTPGQGLQFLFEYFSETQRNKGNFPGRFSGRQFSNSRSEMNVSTLELGDSALYLCASSGGVSGANVLTFGAGSRLTVL.

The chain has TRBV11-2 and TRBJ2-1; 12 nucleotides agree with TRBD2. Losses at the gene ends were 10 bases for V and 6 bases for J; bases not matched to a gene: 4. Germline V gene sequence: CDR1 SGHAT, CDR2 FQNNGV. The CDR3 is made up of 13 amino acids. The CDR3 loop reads CATRLAGANEQFF. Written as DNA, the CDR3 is TGTGCCACACGACTAGCGGGAGCCAATGAGCAGTTCTTC.

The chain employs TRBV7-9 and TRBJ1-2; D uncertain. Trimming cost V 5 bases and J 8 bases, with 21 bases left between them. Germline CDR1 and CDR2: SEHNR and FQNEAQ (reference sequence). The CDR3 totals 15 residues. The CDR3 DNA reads TGTGCCAGCAGCCCTCCTGAAGCCCCGCCGAGAGGCTACACCTTC. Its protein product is CASSPPEAPPRGYTF.

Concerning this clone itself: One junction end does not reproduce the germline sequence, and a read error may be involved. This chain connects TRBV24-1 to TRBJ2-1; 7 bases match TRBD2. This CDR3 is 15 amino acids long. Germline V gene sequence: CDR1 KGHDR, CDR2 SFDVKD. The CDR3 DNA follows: TGTGCCACCAGTGACCCGCGGGGGTCCTCCAATGAGCAGTTCTTC. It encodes CATSDPRGSSNEQFF.

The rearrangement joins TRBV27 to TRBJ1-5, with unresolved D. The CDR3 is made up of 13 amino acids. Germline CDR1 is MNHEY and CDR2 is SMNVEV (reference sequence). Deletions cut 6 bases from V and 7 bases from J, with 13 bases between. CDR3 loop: CASRLYSWQPQHF. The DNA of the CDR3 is TGTGCCAGCAGACTATATAGTTGGCAGCCCCAGCATTTT.

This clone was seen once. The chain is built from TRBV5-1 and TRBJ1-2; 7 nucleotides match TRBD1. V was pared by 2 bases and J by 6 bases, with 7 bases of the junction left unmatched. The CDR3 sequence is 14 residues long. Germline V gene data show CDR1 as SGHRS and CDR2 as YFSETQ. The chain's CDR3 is CASSLQSTGNGYTF. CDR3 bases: TGCGCCAGCAGCTTACAATCGACAGGGAATGGCTACACCTTC.

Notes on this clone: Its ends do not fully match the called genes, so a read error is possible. The CDR3 here is CASSLTGRGRVGDF. The CDR3 DNA reads as TGTGCCAGCAGTTTGACAGGTCGAGGCAGGGTGGGAGACTTC. This chain joins TRBV28 and TRBJ2-4; the D gene is possibly TRBD1 (6 bases). The CDR3 contains 14 residues. CDR1 is MDHEN, CDR2 SYDVKM, per germline. The full variable domain, rest sourced from reference TRBV28 and TRBJ2-4, is DVKVTQSSRYLVKRTGEKVFLECVQDMDHENMFWYRQDPGLGLRLIYFSYDVKMKEKGDIPEGYSVSREKKERFSLILESASTNQTSMYLCASSLTGRGRVGDFGAGTRLSVL.

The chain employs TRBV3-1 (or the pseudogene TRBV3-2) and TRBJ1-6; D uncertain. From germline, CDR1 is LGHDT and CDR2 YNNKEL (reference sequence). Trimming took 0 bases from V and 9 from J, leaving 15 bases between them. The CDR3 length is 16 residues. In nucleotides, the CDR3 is TGTGCCAGCAGCCAAGATAGCCGGGGTGGGAGTTCACCCCTCCACTTT. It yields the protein CASSQDSRGGSSPLHF.

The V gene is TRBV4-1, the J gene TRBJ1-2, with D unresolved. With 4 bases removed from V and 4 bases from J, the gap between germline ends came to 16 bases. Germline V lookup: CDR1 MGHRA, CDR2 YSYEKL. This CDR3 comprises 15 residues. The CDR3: CASSLSAGSPYGYTF. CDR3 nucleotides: TGCGCCAGCAGCCTAAGTGCCGGGAGCCCCTATGGCTACACCTTC.

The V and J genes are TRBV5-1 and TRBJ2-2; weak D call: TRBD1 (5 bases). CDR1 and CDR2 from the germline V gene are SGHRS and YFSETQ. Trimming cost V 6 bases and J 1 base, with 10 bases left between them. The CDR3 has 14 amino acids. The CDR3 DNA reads TGCGCCAGCACCCCTACAGGGAACACCGGGGAGCTGTTTTTT. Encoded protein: CASTPTGNTGELFF.

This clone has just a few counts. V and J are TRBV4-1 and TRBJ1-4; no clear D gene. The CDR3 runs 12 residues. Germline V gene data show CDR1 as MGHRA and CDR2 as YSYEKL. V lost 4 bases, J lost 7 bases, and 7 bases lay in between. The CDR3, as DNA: TGCGCCAGCAGCCTGAGCTTTGAAAAACTGTTTTTT. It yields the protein CASSLSFEKLFF.